Listed below are T cell receptor beta chains from one sample, sequenced in a study of T cell responses to AZD1222 COVID-19 vaccine. This table comes from immunoSEQ multiplex PCR, and its TCRdb copy is limited to in-frame clones, with some not included. The table lists some 130,000 clones, 88% of them singletons. The source material was peripheral blood, sampled on day 0 of MenACWY control vaccination. All receptors come from an adult in good health. CDR3s include the opening cysteine and the closing phenylalanine or tryptophan. The D gene is left open where the match is weak. A row's size may be missing; if present it is once, few, many or a size class.

.,.,TRBJ1-2,TRBV19,CASSIRVQDSSGYTF,TGTGCCAGTAGTATAAGGGTGCAAGACAGTTCTGGCTACACCTTC
TRBD2,.,TRBJ2-3,TRBV2,CASSEGLAGSDTQYF,TGTGCCAGCAGTGAAGGGCTAGCGGGAAGTGATACGCAGTATTTT
TRBD2,.,TRBJ2-7,TRBV11-2,CASSPRVLWSGSDEQYF,TGTGCCAGCAGCCCTAGGGTCCTTTGGAGCGGGAGCGACGAGCAGTACTTC
.,.,TRBJ2-7,TRBV28,CASSTGGLEGEQYF,TGTGCCAGTAGCACGGGGGGCCTTGAAGGCGAGCAGTACTTC
TRBD1,.,TRBJ1-1,TRBV7-9,CASIRTGGDTEAFF,TGTGCCAGCATAAGGACAGGGGGGGACACTGAAGCTTTCTTT
.,.,TRBJ2-1,TRBV3-1/TRBV3-2,CASSRGGISSYNEQFF,TGTGCCAGCAGCCGGGGCGGGATCTCCTCCTACAATGAGCAGTTCTTC
.,once,TRBJ2-7,TRBV24-1,CATSDLLGGEQYF,TGTGCCACCAGTGATTTGTTAGGTGGCGAGCAGTACTTC
.,few,TRBJ1-5,TRBV2,CASKTDGSNQPQHF,TGTGCCAGCAAAACGGACGGTAGCAATCAGCCCCAGCATTTT
TRBD1,.,TRBJ2-1,TRBV7-2,CASSLAPQGLHYLSSYNEQFF,TGTGCCAGCAGCTTAGCCCCACAGGGGCTACATTACCTGAGCTCCTACAATGAGCAGTTCTTC
TRBD1,.,TRBJ1-1,TRBV5-5,CASSFPGTGRTEAFF,TGTGCCAGCAGCTTCCCGGGGACAGGGCGTACTGAAGCTTTCTTT
TRBD1,once,TRBJ1-5,TRBV2,CASSTGQGAGNQPQHF,TGTGCCAGCAGTACGGGACAGGGGGCCGGTAATCAGCCCCAGCATTTT
TRBD2,.,TRBJ2-1,TRBV7-9,CASSLRFGLAGRANEQFF,TGTGCCAGCAGCTTACGTTTCGGGCTAGCGGGAAGAGCGAATGAGCAGTTCTTC
TRBD2,.,TRBJ2-7,TRBV3-1/TRBV3-2,CASSQDPTSGRGEEQYF,TGTGCCAGCAGCCAAGATCCGACTAGCGGGAGGGGGGAAGAGCAGTACTTC
.,.,TRBJ2-2,TRBV14,CASSPRLSGELFF,TGTGCCAGCAGCCCTCGCTTGTCCGGGGAGCTGTTTTTT
.,few,TRBJ2-2,TRBV2,CASRDAFFTGELFF,TGTGCCAGCCGGGACGCCTTTTTCACCGGGGAGCTGTTTTTT
TRBD1,.,TRBJ1-2,TRBV30,CAWTFGTGSEYGYTF,TGTGCCTGGACCTTCGGGACAGGGAGTGAATATGGCTACACCTTC
.,.,TRBJ1-5,TRBV5-5,CASSTTTLSNQPQHF,TGTGCCAGCAGCACGACAACGCTCAGCAATCAGCCCCAGCATTTT
.,.,TRBJ1-2,TRBV19,CASSIAPGPPFNYGYTF,TGTGCCAGTAGTATAGCCCCCGGACCGCCCTTTAACTATGGCTACACCTTC
TRBD2,.,TRBJ2-2,TRBV7-7,CASSLGTSGRFGGELFF,TGTGCTAGCAGCTTAGGAACTAGCGGGAGATTCGGCGGGGAGCTGTTTTTT
TRBD2,few,TRBJ2-7,TRBV9,CASSFGLAPGEQYF,TGTGCCAGCAGCTTCGGACTAGCGCCCGGTGAGCAGTACTTC
TRBD1,few,TRBJ1-6,TRBV27,CASSLYPPWTGGVSPLHF,TGTGCCAGCAGTTTATATCCCCCGTGGACAGGTGGGGTTTCACCCCTCCACTTT
TRBD2,.,TRBJ2-1,TRBV5-4,CASSQGGREGYNEQFF,TGTGCCAGCAGCCAAGGGGGGCGGGAGGGGTACAATGAGCAGTTCTTC
.,.,TRBJ2-2,TRBV5-6,CASSQGWDTGELFF,TGTGCCAGCAGCCAGGGTTGGGACACCGGGGAGCTGTTTTTT
.,.,TRBJ2-1,TRBV21-1,CASSKGPFLYAFF,TGTGCCAGCAGCAAAGGGCCGTTCCTTTACGCGTTCTTC
.,.,TRBJ2-2,TRBV29-1,CSVRANTGELFF,TGCAGCGTAAGGGCGAACACCGGGGAGCTGTTTTTT
TRBD2,.,TRBJ2-7,TRBV11-2,CASSLVPYSGSTYEQYF,TGTGCCAGCAGCTTAGTCCCCTATAGCGGGAGTACCTACGAGCAGTACTTC
.,.,TRBJ1-5,TRBV2,CASTQTQGFAFNQPQHF,TGTGCCAGCACCCAAACACAGGGATTTGCCTTTAATCAGCCCCAGCATTTT
.,few,TRBJ2-2,TRBV24-1,CATRATGNTGELFF,TGTGCCACCAGAGCGACTGGGAACACCGGGGAGCTGTTTTTT
TRBD1,.,TRBJ1-2,TRBV28,CASSSTGTGGWLGYGYTF,TGTGCCAGCAGTTCGACCGGGACAGGGGGCTGGTTAGGCTATGGCTACACCTTC
.,.,TRBJ2-3,TRBV2,CASRMADTQYF,TGTGCCAGCCGTATGGCGGATACGCAGTATTTT
.,.,TRBJ1-1,TRBV19,CASIGPMNTEAFF,TGTGCCAGTATAGGGCCTATGAACACTGAAGCTTTCTTT
.,once,TRBJ2-7,TRBV5-1,CASSRSYEQYF,TGCGCCAGCAGCCGCTCCTACGAGCAGTACTTC